This T cell receptor (beta chain) is drawn from a study of CD8+CD57+ T cells in acquired aplastic anemia (dated 2018 in TCRdb). With respect to the entire study: Extracted DNA from sorted CD4+ and CD8+ cells averaged around 3.2 ug, ranging from about 0.2 to 30 ug. CD8+CD57+ expansion was defined as frequency above the mean frequency observed in healthy subjects. Results the study describes overall, beyond this receptor: Patients and healthy controls showed no significant difference in CD8+ Simpson's diversity (P=0.060). Although around 30 CD8+ CDR3 sequences were shared by patients and controls, these sequences appeared highly expressed in patients and within the immunodominant clones of patients.

Patients chosen for sequencing had shown expansion of CD8+CD57+ cells by flow cytometry. All patients had severe acquired aplastic anemia diagnosed by International Study of Aplastic Anemia and Agranulocytosis and Camitta criteria. No patient had received any therapy when blood was sampled. The study deep-sequenced TCR repertoires of sorted CD4+ and CD8+ blood T cells from severe aplastic anemia patients and healthy subjects. Patients were enrolled in the USA under clinicaltrials.gov protocols 00001620, 01623167, 00001397, 00071045, 00081523 and 00961064. Ficoll-Paque density gradient centrifugation was used to isolate peripheral blood mononuclear cells. Before DNA was extracted, CD4+ and CD8+ T cells were sorted using either FACS or magnetic beads. Ten or more counts support this clonotype. No antigen is known for it. No much larger clonotype is one base removed from it; base qualities were not supplied.

The CDR3 runs 11 amino acids, cysteine and phenylalanine included. The DNA shown is the 33-base CDR3, in frame from base 1. CDR1 and CDR2 (KGHSH, LQKENI) derive from the germline V gene. Between the V and J ends, shortened by 10 bases and 2 bases respectively, the junction contains 7 bases. TCR beta VDJ combination and CDR3 sequence profiling used genomic DNA as the template. An Illumina HiSeq 2000 was the platform used for TCR repertoire sequencing. The study's processing was this. Repertoire assessment relied on Simpson's diversity index, CDR3 size and DJ length profiles, and TRBV/TRBJ rearrangement plots. The immunodominant clone was defined as the most abundant DNA sequence in deep sequencing data. CDR3 amino acid sequences were checked for sharing across subjects and were also compared against the VDJdb database and published repertoires. The raw public reads went through TCRdb reprocessing: fastp at Q25, MiXCR clone calling, in-frame beta chains kept. Each CDR3 protein appears once, grouped with its most common genes and DNA. Here the V and J calls rest on TCRdb's processing, not on the authors' analysis. Recorded for this sample are some 160,000 distinct CDR3 sequences; less than 60% of them occurred a single time. In total, the top ten clones hold around 2.9% of the sample.

This receptor was obtained from a human donor with aplastic anemia. Sample: sorted CD4+, CD8+, or CD8+CD57+ T cells (not recorded which) from PBMCs. The V and J genes are TRBV18 and TRBJ2-3; the D gene cannot be resolved reliably. The CDR3 region: CATRVTDTQYF. The DNA sequence reads TGTGCCACTCGCGTCACAGATACGCAGTATTTT.